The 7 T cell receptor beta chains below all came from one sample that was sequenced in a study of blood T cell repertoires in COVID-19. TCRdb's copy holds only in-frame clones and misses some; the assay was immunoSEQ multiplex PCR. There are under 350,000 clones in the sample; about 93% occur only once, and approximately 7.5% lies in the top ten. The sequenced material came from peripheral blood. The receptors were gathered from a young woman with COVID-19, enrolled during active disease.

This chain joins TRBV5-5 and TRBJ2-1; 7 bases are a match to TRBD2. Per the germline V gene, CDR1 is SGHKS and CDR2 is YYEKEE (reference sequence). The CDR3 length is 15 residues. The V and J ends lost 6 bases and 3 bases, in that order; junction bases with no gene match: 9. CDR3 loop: CASIRISGYYNEQFF. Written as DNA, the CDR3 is TGTGCCAGCATCAGGATTAGCGGGTACTACAATGAGCAGTTCTTC.

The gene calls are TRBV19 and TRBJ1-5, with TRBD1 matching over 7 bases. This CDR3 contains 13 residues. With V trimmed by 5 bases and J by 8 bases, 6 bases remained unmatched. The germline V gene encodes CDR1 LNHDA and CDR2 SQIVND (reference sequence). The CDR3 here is CASSLQGYEPQHF. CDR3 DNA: TGTGCCAGTAGTTTACAGGGGTACGAGCCCCAGCATTTT.

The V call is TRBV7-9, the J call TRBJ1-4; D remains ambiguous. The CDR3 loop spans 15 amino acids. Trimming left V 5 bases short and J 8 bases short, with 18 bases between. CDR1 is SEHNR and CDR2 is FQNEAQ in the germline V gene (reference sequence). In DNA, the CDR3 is TGTGCCAGCAGCCGCGAGGGAGATTGGGAGGAAAAACTGTTTTTT. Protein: CASSREGDWEEKLFF.

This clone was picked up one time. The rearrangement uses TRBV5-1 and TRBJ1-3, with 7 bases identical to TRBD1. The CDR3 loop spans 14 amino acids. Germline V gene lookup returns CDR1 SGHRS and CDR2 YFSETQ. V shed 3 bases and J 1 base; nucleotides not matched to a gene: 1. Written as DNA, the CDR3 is TGCGCCAGCAGCTCCAGGGGGTCTGGAAACACCATATATTTT. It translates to CASSSRGSGNTIYF.

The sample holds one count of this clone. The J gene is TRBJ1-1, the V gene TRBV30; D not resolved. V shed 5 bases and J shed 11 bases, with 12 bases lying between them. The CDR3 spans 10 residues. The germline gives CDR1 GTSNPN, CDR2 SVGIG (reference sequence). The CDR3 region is CAWWERVAFF. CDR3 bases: TGTGCCTGGTGGGAGAGGGTGGCTTTCTTT.

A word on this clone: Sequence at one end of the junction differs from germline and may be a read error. The CDR3 DNA follows: TGTGCCGGGAGGCCGGGACACTCGAATTCACCCCTCCACTTT. It specifies CAGRPGHSNSPLHF. This rearrangement joins TRBV30 to TRBJ1-6, with a weak D call TRBD1 (6 bases). The CDR3 is made up of 14 amino acids. CDR1 GTSNPN and CDR2 SVGIG come from the germline V gene (reference sequence).

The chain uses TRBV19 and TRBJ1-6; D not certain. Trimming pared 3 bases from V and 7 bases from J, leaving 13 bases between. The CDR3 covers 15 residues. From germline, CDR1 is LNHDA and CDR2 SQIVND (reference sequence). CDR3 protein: CASSISRHRNSPLHF. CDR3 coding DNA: TGTGCCAGTAGTATCTCGAGACATCGAAATTCACCCCTCCACTTT.